This TCR beta chain originates from a study of blood T cell repertoires in COVID-19. Study as a whole: The cDNA or gDNA used as material had been derived from T cells, B-cell-depleted T cells, or PBMCs.

This CDR3 spans 13 amino acids. Germline V gives CDR1 SNHLY, CDR2 FYNNEI. With 3 bases removed from V and 7 bases from J, the gap between germline ends came to 12 bases. Libraries were prepared by immunoSEQ multiplex PCR; TCRdb keeps only in-frame clonotypes and omits some of them. The table lists about 220,000 clones, roughly nine tenths of them singletons, with approximately 3.8% in the top ten. The clonotype originates from a woman between 18 and 30 years old in a cohort exposed to, infected with or recovered from COVID-19 (not recorded which). The rearrangement links TRBV2 to TRBJ2-5, with unresolved D. The sample taken for sequencing was PBMCs or T cells enriched from blood (not recorded which). DNA of the CDR3: TGTGCCAGCAGTGACGTGTCCGCAGTGACCCAGTACTTC. Its translation is CASSDVSAVTQYF.